This T cell receptor (beta chain) was identified in a study of CD8 T cells in ankylosing spondylitis. Whole-study results and caveats: In ankylosing spondylitis patients, matched synovial fluid reportedly showed significant enrichment of disease-linked clones.

This clonotype came up many times. Its target is not known. This CDR3 is built from 14 residues. Germline lookup yields CDR1 SGHRS and CDR2 YFSETQ. Trimming pared 3 bases from V and 5 bases from J, leaving 11 bases between. Quantitative 5'-RACE was performed with molecular barcodes, and it yielded the TCR beta libraries. TCRdb fed the 5' RACE reads into MiXCR, producing one record per CDR3 protein. The sample yields 250,000 to 350,000 distinct CDR3 sequences, roughly 20% seen once. This chain uses TRBV5-1 with TRBJ2-2; weak D call: TRBD1 (6 bases). This receptor was obtained from a male donor with ankylosing spondylitis or in good health (not recorded which). What was sequenced was blood, either unsorted or a sorted T cell fraction (not recorded which). The CDR3 DNA reads TGCGCCAGCAGCTCACTCAGGGGAACCGGGGAGCTGTTTTTT. Translating gives CASSSLRGTGELFF.